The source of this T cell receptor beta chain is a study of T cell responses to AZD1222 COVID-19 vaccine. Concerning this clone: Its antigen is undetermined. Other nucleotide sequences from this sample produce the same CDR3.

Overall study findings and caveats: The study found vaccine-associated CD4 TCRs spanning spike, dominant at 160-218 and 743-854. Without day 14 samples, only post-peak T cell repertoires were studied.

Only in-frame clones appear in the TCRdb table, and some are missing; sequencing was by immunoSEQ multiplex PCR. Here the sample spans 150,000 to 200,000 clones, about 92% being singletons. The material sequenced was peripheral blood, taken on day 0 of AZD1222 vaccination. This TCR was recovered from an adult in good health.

CDR3 region: CAWSRGGSPLHF. The CDR3 DNA reads as TGTGCCTGGAGCAGGGGCGGTTCACCCCTCCACTTT. The rearrangement uses TRBV30 and TRBJ1-6; TRBD1 might be the D (6 bases). Between the trimmed V and J ends, which lost 3 bases and 9 bases, there was a span of 9 bases. Germline assignment: CDR1 GTSNPN and CDR2 SVGIG (reference sequence). The CDR3 consists of 12 residues.